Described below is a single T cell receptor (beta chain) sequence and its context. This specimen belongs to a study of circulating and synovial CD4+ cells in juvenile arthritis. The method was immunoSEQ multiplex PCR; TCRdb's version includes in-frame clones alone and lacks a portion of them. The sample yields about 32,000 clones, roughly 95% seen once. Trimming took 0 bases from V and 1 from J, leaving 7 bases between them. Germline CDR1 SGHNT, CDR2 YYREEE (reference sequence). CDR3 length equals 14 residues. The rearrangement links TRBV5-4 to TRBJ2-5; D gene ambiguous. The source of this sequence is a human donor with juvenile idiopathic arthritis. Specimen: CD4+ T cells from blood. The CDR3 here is CASSLGRSQETQYF. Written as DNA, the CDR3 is TGTGCCAGCAGCTTGGGCAGATCCCAAGAGACCCAGTACTTC. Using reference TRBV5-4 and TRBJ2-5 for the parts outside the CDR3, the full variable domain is ETGVTQSPTHLIKTRGQQVTLRCSSQSGHNTVSWYQQALGQGPQFIFQYYREEENGRGNFPPRFSGLQFPNYSSELNVNALELDDSALYLCASSLGRSQETQYFGPGTRLLVL.